The clone carrying this T cell receptor beta chain has ten or more counts. Trimming at V came to 8 bases and at J to 5 bases, leaving 10 bases not matched to a gene. Germline V gene data show CDR1 as SNHLY and CDR2 as FYNNEI. The CDR3 loop spans 14 amino acids. This entry is derived from a study of tumor-infiltrating lymphocytes in oesophageal squamous cell carcinoma. TCRdb fed the PCR reads into MiXCR, producing one record per CDR3 protein. Here the sample spans 20,000 to 30,000 distinct CDR3 sequences, about two fifths being singletons. The source material was esophageal tumor tissue. This sequence was found in a male donor with esophageal squamous cell carcinoma. The chain links TRBV2 to TRBJ2-5, with TRBD2 matching over 8 bases. The CDR3 DNA sequence: TGTGCCAGCGGAACCGGGACTAGGGGGGAGACCCAGTACTTC. This gives the protein CASGTGTRGETQYF.